The clone carrying this TCR beta chain was detected many times. The antigen is unknown. This sample was taken from a study of T cells in Graves' hyperthyroidism and ophthalmopathy. Notes on the study in general: Through a model of 13 V-J features, ophthalmopathy was separated from stable hyperthyroidism. Within blood appeared most thyroid clonotypes that had expanded above 0.001. Ophthalmopathy prediction by the model preceded onset by a median approximately 6.9 months.

TCR beta CDR3 region amplification was performed from RNA transcripts. The primer set for the first-round RT-PCR of the TCR CDR3 was HTBI. TCRdb recomputed calls from the multiplex PCR reads with MiXCR, one row per CDR3 protein. The sample yields 550,000 to 700,000 distinct CDR3 sequences, about 45% seen once. This CDR3 is built from 14 residues. Germline CDR1 and CDR2: LNHDA and SQIVND (reference sequence). Trimming removed 6 bases from V and 6 bases from J; junction bases left unmatched: 5. Clinical symptoms, serum thyroxine, TRAb, thyroid ultrasound and orbital computed tomography established diagnosis.

This clonotype was sampled from an adult woman with Graves' disease, either hyperthyroidism or ophthalmopathy (not recorded which). Sequencing input: peripheral blood or thyroid tissue (not recorded which). This chain links TRBV19 with TRBJ1-2; 12 bases line up with TRBD1. DNA for the CDR3: TGTGCCAGTAGCAGGGACAGGGGGCTTGATGGCTACACCTTC. As protein: CASSRDRGLDGYTF.